A single sample gave rise to the 24 T cell receptor beta chains below, sequenced in a study of blood T cell repertoires in COVID-19. Sequenced by immunoSEQ multiplex PCR; TCRdb stores in-frame clones only, minus some. The repertoire includes 150,000 to 200,000 clones, roughly four fifths of them detected once, and under 10% sits in the top ten. Sequencing was carried out using peripheral blood. The receptors were sampled from a woman in her 70s with COVID-19, enrolled during active disease.

This chain joins TRBV27 and TRBJ1-4; possible D gene TRBD1, 5 bases. From germline, CDR1 is MNHEY and CDR2 SMNVEV (reference sequence). This CDR3 is built from 13 residues. The V and J ends lost 5 bases and 11 bases respectively, with 15 bases between them. CDR3 protein: CASSRQGFGKLFF. DNA for the CDR3: TGTGCCAGCAGTAGGCAGGGATTCGGGAAACTGTTTTTT.

This chain links TRBV6-1 with TRBJ2-2; D might be TRBD1 (5 bases). V was clipped by 1 base and J by 6 bases, with 18 bases between them. CDR1 MNHNS and CDR2 SASEGT come from the germline V gene. This CDR3 contains 17 residues. The CDR3 bases are TGTGCCAGCAGTGAAGTATCCAGGGTACTGCGTCCCGGGGAGCTGTTTTTT. This encodes CASSEVSRVLRPGELFF.

V and J are TRBV5-6 and TRBJ1-2; D remains ambiguous. Germline CDR1 and CDR2: SGHDT and YYEEEE. CDR3 length: 13 residues. V gave up 2 bases and J gave up 6 bases, with 11 bases separating them. The CDR3 is CASSFGQEDGYTF. In DNA form, the CDR3 reads TGTGCCAGCAGCTTTGGGCAGGAGGATGGCTACACCTTC.

This clone has only one observation. The chain is built from TRBV18 and TRBJ1-5; D may be TRBD1 (6 bases). CDR1 and CDR2 from the germline V gene are KGHSH and LQKENI. This CDR3 region has 18 residues. V gave up 2 bases and J gave up 0 bases, with 17 bases separating them. CDR3 nucleotides: TGTGCCAGCTCACCAGTGGGTACAGGGTGGAATAGCAATCAGCCCCAGCATTTT. Translating gives CASSPVGTGWNSNQPQHF. The whole variable domain, filled in from reference TRBV18 and TRBJ1-5, reads NAGVMQNPRHLVRRRGQEARLRCSPMKGHSHVYWYRQLPEEGLKFMVYLQKENIIDESGMPKERFSAEFPKEGPSILRIQQVVRGDSAAYFCASSPVGTGWNSNQPQHFGDGTRLSIL.

V gene TRBV15 combines with J gene TRBJ2-1; D unclear. Trimming removed 8 bases from V and 7 bases from J, with 9 bases in between. Germline values: CDR1 LNHNV, CDR2 YYDKDF (reference sequence). The CDR3 totals 11 residues. DNA for the CDR3: TGTGCCACCTCCGAGCATAATGAGCAGTTCTTC. This sequence encodes CATSEHNEQFF.

The chain joins TRBV6-2 or TRBV6-3 to TRBJ1-5; TRBD1 aligns across 7 bases. Germline CDR1 and CDR2: MNHEY and SVGEGT. The CDR3 consists of 15 residues. Trimming took 5 bases from V and 6 from J; bases not matched to a gene: 10. CDR3 loop: CASSALTGKSQPQHF. The CDR3 DNA reads TGTGCCAGCAGTGCGTTGACAGGGAAAAGTCAGCCCCAGCATTTT.

This chain connects TRBV18 to TRBJ2-5, with 12 bases fitting TRBD2. Germline CDR1 is KGHSH and CDR2 is LQKENI. CDR3 length: 16 amino acids. V lost 1 base to trimming and J lost 3 bases; unmatched junction nucleotides: 3. CDR3 residues: CASSPRLAGVEETQYF. The CDR3 DNA reads as TGTGCCAGCTCACCACGACTAGCGGGAGTGGAAGAGACCCAGTACTTC.

This chain connects TRBV19 to TRBJ1-2, with D possibly TRBD1 on 6 matching bases. The V and J ends lost 5 bases and 8 bases respectively, with 18 bases between them. Germline V gene sequence: CDR1 LNHDA, CDR2 SQIVND (reference sequence). This CDR3 region has 14 residues. DNA of the CDR3: TGTGCCAGTAGTCCCCAACTAGACAGGCGAGGCTACACCTTC. Its protein is CASSPQLDRRGYTF.

In the case of this clone: In the same sample, other DNA sequences code for this CDR3. The gene calls are TRBV12-5 and TRBJ1-1; D may be TRBD1 (5 bases). The CDR3 length is 13 residues. The germline CDR1 and CDR2 sequences are LGHNT and FRNRAP. V was pared by 6 bases and J by 1 base, with 9 bases between. CDR3 in DNA: TGTGCTAGTGGCTTACAGGAGAACACTGAAGCTTTCTTT. It is translated as CASGLQENTEAFF. The complete variable domain, with remaining parts taken from reference TRBV12-5 and TRBJ1-1, reads DARVTQTPRHKVTEMGQEVTMRCQPILGHNTVFWYRQTMMQGLELLAYFRNRAPLDDSGMPKDRFSAEMPDATLATLKIQPSEPRDSAVYFCASGLQENTEAFFGQGTRLTVV.

This clone occurred a few times. This chain links TRBV5-8 with TRBJ2-4, with TRBD2 matching 8 bases. J gave up 2 bases and V 4 bases, and 8 bases lay outside the gene matches. The CDR3 consists of 16 residues. The germline gives CDR1 SGHTS, CDR2 YDEGEE. In nucleotides, the CDR3 is TGTGCCAGCAGCCCCGATTTAGCGGGAACCAAAAACATTCAGTACTTC. Translated, it gives CASSPDLAGTKNIQYF.

The chain employs TRBV3-1 (or the pseudogene TRBV3-2) and TRBJ1-6; 9 nucleotides line up with TRBD1. V shed 4 bases, J shed 7 bases, and the junction held 2 bases outside the gene matches. The CDR3 length is 14 residues. Germline lookup yields CDR1 LGHDT and CDR2 YNNKEL (reference sequence). CDR3 amino acids: CASSLGTGNSPLHF. The CDR3 DNA sequence: TGTGCCAGCAGCCTCGGGACAGGGAATTCACCCCTCCACTTT.

This clone has just one count. The J gene is TRBJ1-1, the V gene TRBV11-2; D might be TRBD1 (6 bases). Deletions cut 1 base from V and 5 bases from J, with 14 bases between. The CDR3 extends over 15 amino acids. Germline V gene sequence: CDR1 SGHAT, CDR2 FQNNGV. CDR3 sequence reads: CASSLAGTRGTEAFF. CDR3 nucleotides: TGTGCCAGCAGCTTAGCAGGGACGAGGGGGACTGAAGCTTTCTTT.

Note on this clone: The sample holds other DNA sequences that translate to the same CDR3. The rearrangement joins TRBV6-2 or TRBV6-3 to TRBJ2-3; D call uncertain. Per germline, CDR1 MNHEY and CDR2 SVGEGT. V was pared by 4 bases and J by 0 bases, with 2 bases between. CDR3 length: 12 amino acids. The CDR3: CASSSSTDTQYF. The DNA for the CDR3 is TGTGCCAGCAGTTCAAGCACAGATACGCAGTATTTT.

The chain combines TRBV30 with TRBJ1-2, with D unresolved. The CDR3 totals 12 residues. Between the trimmed V and J ends, which lost 4 bases and 4 bases, there was a span of 10 bases. Germline V lookup: CDR1 GTSNPN, CDR2 SVGIG (reference sequence). As DNA, the CDR3 is TGTGCCTGGACTGGAGGAATCTATGGCTACACCTTC. Protein: CAWTGGIYGYTF.

The chain recombines TRBV7-2 with TRBJ1-2; 12 bases agree with TRBD1. The V gene end was trimmed by 3 bases and the J gene end by 4 bases; junction bases not matched to a gene: 9. The length of the CDR3 is 17 residues. Germline V gene lookup returns CDR1 SGHTA and CDR2 FQGNSA. The CDR3 nucleotides are TGTGCCAGCAGCTTGGGGACAGGGGGCGCGGATAGCTATGGCTACACCTTC. It specifies CASSLGTGGADSYGYTF.

The V gene is TRBV18, the J gene TRBJ1-4; 8 bases are a match to TRBD1. CDR1 and CDR2 (germline): KGHSH, LQKENI. V shed 5 bases, J shed 4 bases, and the junction held 6 bases outside the gene matches. The CDR3 totals 15 residues. This CDR3 is CASSSQGAFNEKLFF. The CDR3 region has the DNA TGTGCCAGCTCATCCCAGGGGGCTTTTAATGAAAAACTGTTTTTT.

The CDR3 DNA follows: TGTGCCAGCAGCGGCACCCGGGGCCAAGAGACCCAGTACTTC. This encodes CASSGTRGQETQYF. This sequence joins TRBV6-5 and TRBJ2-5, with D perhaps matching TRBD2 (5 bases). This CDR3 is 14 amino acids long. Trimming took 6 bases from V and 1 from J, leaving 12 bases between them. Germline V gene sequence: CDR1 MNHEY, CDR2 SVGAGI.

Only a few counts were recorded for this clone. J is TRBJ2-7 and V is TRBV28; 12 bases agree with TRBD2. The CDR3 is 15 residues long. V lost 8 bases to trimming and J lost 6 bases; unmatched junction nucleotides: 11. Germline CDR1 MDHEN, CDR2 SYDVKM. The CDR3 sequence: CASLEGLAGGREQYF. CDR3 in DNA: TGTGCCAGCCTGGAGGGCCTAGCGGGAGGGCGCGAGCAGTACTTC.

The V and J genes are TRBV9 and TRBJ1-1; D uncertain. Per the germline V gene, CDR1 is SGDLS and CDR2 is YYNGEE. This CDR3 comprises 15 residues. Trimming removed 0 bases at V and 0 bases at J, with 9 bases between. In nucleotides, the CDR3 is TGTGCCAGCAGCGTAGGTCCAGAAATGAACACTGAAGCTTTCTTT. This encodes CASSVGPEMNTEAFF. The variable domain in full, completed from reference TRBV9 and TRBJ1-1, reads DSGVTQTPKHLITATGQRVTLRCSPRSGDLSVYWYQQSLDQGLQFLIQYYNGEERAKGNILERFSAQQFPDLHSELNLSSLELGDSALYFCASSVGPEMNTEAFFGQGTRLTVV.

The chain combines TRBV13 with TRBJ2-3, with 11 bases aligning to TRBD2. V was clipped by 5 bases and J by 6 bases; unmatched bases: 7. The CDR3 sequence is 15 residues long. CDR1 PRHDT and CDR2 FYEKMQ come from the germline V gene (reference sequence). The chain's CDR3 is CASSGASGRWDTQYF. In DNA, the CDR3 is TGTGCCAGCAGCGGGGCTAGCGGGAGGTGGGATACGCAGTATTTT.

In the case of this clone: At one boundary the junction diverges from the germline segment, which might be a read error. The chain links TRBV3-1 (or the pseudogene TRBV3-2) to TRBJ2-3; maybe TRBD1 (5 bases). Germline CDR1 is LGHDT and CDR2 is YNNKEL (reference sequence). The CDR3 runs 14 residues. CDR3 region: CASSPGSRADMQYF. The CDR3 DNA is TGTGCCAGCAGCCCAGGGTCACGCGCAGATATGCAGTATTTT.

The V call is TRBV5-6, the J call TRBJ1-2; 9 nucleotides match TRBD1. Trimming cost V 4 bases and J 4 bases; bases outside gene matches: 2. This CDR3 spans 13 amino acids. The germline V gene encodes CDR1 SGHDT and CDR2 YYEEEE. The CDR3 here is CASSKGQGYGYTF. CDR3 DNA: TGTGCCAGCAGCAAGGGACAGGGCTATGGCTACACCTTC.

The chain recombines TRBV24-1 with TRBJ2-3; TRBD1 is a possible D gene (6 bases). V was clipped by 7 bases and J by 3 bases, with 10 bases between them. CDR3 length: 13 amino acids. CDR1 and CDR2 from the germline V gene are KGHDR and SFDVKD. CDR3 loop: CATRGARTDTQYF. DNA for the CDR3: TGTGCCACCAGGGGGGCGAGGACAGATACGCAGTATTTT.

This clone was seen a handful of times. The V gene is TRBV19, the J gene TRBJ1-4; 8 bases align to TRBD1. CDR3 length: 13 amino acids. CDR1 and CDR2 from the germline V gene are LNHDA and SQIVND (reference sequence). Germline trimming cut 3 bases from V and 7 bases from J; bases unmatched to any gene: 1. The CDR3 sequence: CASSIGQGEKLFF. In nucleotides, the CDR3 is TGTGCCAGTAGTATTGGACAGGGTGAAAAACTGTTTTTT.